These 18 T cell receptor beta chains were sequenced from one sample in a study of blood T cell repertoires in COVID-19. Generated by immunoSEQ multiplex PCR, the TCRdb table keeps only in-frame clones and is missing some. The data hold about 180,000 clones, with approximately 82% observed a single time. The sequencing input was PBMCs or T cells enriched from blood (not recorded which). These receptors were obtained from a man in his fifties who had recovered from COVID-19.

The chain has TRBV9 and TRBJ1-1; D is unresolved. This CDR3 spans 16 amino acids. Germline CDR1 reads SGDLS; CDR2 reads YYNGEE. V gave up 0 bases and J gave up 4 bases, with 16 bases separating them. This chain's CDR3 is CASSVDGSGIGTEAFF. CDR3 DNA sequence: TGTGCCAGCAGCGTAGACGGGAGTGGGATCGGCACTGAAGCTTTCTTT.

This chain connects TRBV27 to TRBJ1-1, with 9 bases lining up with TRBD1. This CDR3 comprises 14 residues. V shed 5 bases and J 3 bases; nucleotides not matched to a gene: 4. The germline CDR1 and CDR2 sequences are MNHEY and SMNVEV (reference sequence). The CDR3 coding sequence is TGTGCCAGCAGTGGACAGGGGCTTTACACTGAAGCTTTCTTT. It encodes CASSGQGLYTEAFF.

The CDR3 sequence is CASSLVQGYGYTF. The DNA of the CDR3 is TGTGCCAGCAGCTTGGTACAGGGTTATGGCTACACCTTC. The chain combines TRBV7-9 with TRBJ1-2; possibly TRBD1 for D (6 bases). V lost 3 bases, J lost 5 bases, and 10 bases lay in between. The germline gives CDR1 SEHNR, CDR2 FQNEAQ (reference sequence). The CDR3 consists of 13 residues.

The CDR3 sequence is CAWLGWGRSTEAFF. As DNA, the CDR3 is TGTGCCTGGCTGGGCTGGGGGAGGAGCACTGAAGCTTTCTTT. This chain joins TRBV30 and TRBJ1-1; D may be TRBD1 (5 bases). In germline, CDR1 is GTSNPN, CDR2 SVGIG (reference sequence). CDR3 size: 14 residues. V lost 5 bases and J lost 4, with 17 bases in between.

The chain links TRBV27 to TRBJ1-2; the match to TRBD1 covers 10 bases. Germline loops: CDR1 MNHEY, CDR2 SMNVEV (reference sequence). This CDR3 has 15 amino acids. V was pared by 5 bases and J by 8 bases, with 11 bases of the junction left unmatched. The CDR3: CASSPRDRGRGGYTF. In nucleotides, the CDR3 is TGTGCCAGCAGTCCGCGGGACAGGGGACGGGGCGGCTACACCTTC.

This clone was observed once. The V and J genes are TRBV6-5 and TRBJ2-1; 9 positions agree with TRBD2. From germline, CDR1 is MNHEY and CDR2 SVGAGI. The ends lost 6 bases at V and 3 bases at J; junction bases unmatched: 6. The CDR3 runs to 15 residues. CDR3 bases: TGTGCCAGCAGACCCAGCGGGGGGAACTACAATGAGCAGTTCTTC. Protein: CASRPSGGNYNEQFF.

This clone showed up many times. The chain combines TRBV7-6 with TRBJ1-3; D may be TRBD1 (6 bases). V lost 5 bases and J lost 3, with 8 bases in between. This CDR3 has 13 amino acids. Germline loops: CDR1 SGHVS, CDR2 FNYEAQ. CDR3 protein: CASSRDIGNTIYF. In DNA form, the CDR3 reads TGTGCCAGCAGCCGGGACATTGGAAACACCATATATTTT.

The chain joins TRBV5-1 to TRBJ2-7; TRBD1 matches at 8 bases. CDR3 length: 15 amino acids. V gave up 3 bases and J gave up 4 bases; unmatched junction bases: 9. Germline V gene data show CDR1 as SGHRS and CDR2 as YFSETQ. The CDR3 reads CASSSWTGLGYEQYF. The CDR3 DNA reads as TGCGCCAGCAGCTCCTGGACAGGGTTAGGATACGAGCAGTACTTC.

V gene TRBV3-1 (or the pseudogene TRBV3-2) combines with J gene TRBJ1-5; 8 bases are a match to TRBD1. J gave up 9 bases and V 5 bases, and 6 bases lay outside the gene matches. Germline loops: CDR1 LGHDT, CDR2 YNNKEL (reference sequence). The CDR3 has 13 amino acids. For the CDR3, the DNA is TGTGCCAGCAGCGGACAGGGCTTGCTGCCCCAGCATTTT. Encoded protein: CASSGQGLLPQHF.

This clone appeared once. The rearrangement uses TRBV7-2 and TRBJ1-2; no definite D call. This CDR3 is built from 15 residues. Germline CDR1 is SGHTA and CDR2 is FQGNSA. V lost 5 bases, J lost 3 bases, and 16 bases lay in between. The CDR3 spells CASSAPGKEYYGYTF. CDR3 bases: TGTGCCAGCAGCGCCCCAGGAAAAGAATACTATGGCTACACCTTC.

V and J are TRBV19 and TRBJ1-1; D may be TRBD1 (6 bases). CDR3 length equals 16 residues. V dropped 3 bases and J dropped 5 bases, with 19 bases sitting between them. Germline V CDR1 and CDR2: LNHDA, SQIVND (reference sequence). The CDR3 reads CASSILQGRGTTEAFF. CDR3 bases: TGTGCCAGTAGTATTCTTCAAGGCAGGGGCACTACTGAAGCTTTCTTT.

The CDR3 DNA is TGCGCCAGCAGTCAGGCAGGACAGGGGTTCGGCAATCAGCCCCAGCATTTT. As protein: CASSQAGQGFGNQPQHF. J is TRBJ1-5 and V is TRBV23-1; 9 nucleotides match TRBD1. TRBV23-1 is known as an ORF, though its function is uncertain. The CDR3 totals 17 residues. Losses at the gene ends were 3 bases for V and 2 bases for J; bases not matched to a gene: 8.

As concerns this clone: The identical CDR3 is also encoded by other nucleotide sequences in the sample. The chain has TRBV3-1 (or the pseudogene TRBV3-2) and TRBJ2-5; D uncertain. V was clipped by 1 base and J by 4 bases, with 4 bases between them. CDR3 length equals 12 residues. CDR1 is LGHDT, CDR2 YNNKEL, per germline (reference sequence). CDR3 sequence reads: CASSQVRETQYF. CDR3 bases: TGTGCCAGCAGCCAAGTCAGAGAGACCCAGTACTTC.

This chain links TRBV2 with TRBJ2-5; D unresolved. Germline V gene lookup returns CDR1 SNHLY and CDR2 FYNNEI. The CDR3 has 10 residues. V was clipped by 5 bases and J by 4 bases, with 2 bases between them. CDR3 DNA: TGTGCCAGCAGTCTAGAGACCCAGTACTTC. Protein sequence: CASSLETQYF.

This sequence joins TRBV7-9 and TRBJ1-4, with 8 bases matching TRBD1. Germline V gene sequence: CDR1 SEHNR, CDR2 FQNEAQ (reference sequence). The V and J ends lost 8 bases and 8 bases, in that order; junction bases with no gene match: 25. The CDR3 has 19 amino acids. CDR3 amino acids: CASSSPRDRTPTRYEKLFF. The CDR3 DNA sequence: TGTGCCAGCTCCTCACCTCGGGACAGGACCCCGACGAGGTACGAAAAACTGTTTTTT. Variable domain in full (rest from reference TRBV7-9 and TRBJ1-4): DTGVSQNPRHKITKRGQNVTFRCDPISEHNRLYWYRQTLGQGPEFLTYFQNEAQLEKSRLLSDRFSAERPKGSFSTLEIQRTEQGDSAMYLCASSSPRDRTPTRYEKLFFGSGTQLSVL.

The CDR3 reads CASINPGRGNTIYF. The CDR3 DNA reads as TGTGCCAGTATTAATCCGGGTCGTGGAAACACCATATATTTT. The chain is built from TRBV19 and TRBJ1-3; unclear D gene. Germline V gene lookup returns CDR1 LNHDA and CDR2 SQIVND (reference sequence). Trimming took 7 bases from V and 3 from J, leaving 13 bases between them. The CDR3 sequence is 14 residues long.

The V gene is TRBV5-8, the J gene TRBJ2-5; 12 bases are shared with TRBD1. This CDR3 is built from 15 residues. CDR1 is SGHTS, CDR2 YDEGEE, per germline. With 4 bases clipped from V and 6 bases from J, the junction kept 7 bases outside the gene matches. CDR3 in DNA: TGTGCCAGCAGCATAGGGACAGGGGGCGGAAAGACCCAGTACTTC. Amino acids: CASSIGTGGGKTQYF.

The V and J genes are TRBV19 and TRBJ2-7; 9 bases match TRBD1. Germline V lookup: CDR1 LNHDA, CDR2 SQIVND (reference sequence). This CDR3 region has 13 residues. V gave up 8 bases and J gave up 6 bases; unmatched junction bases: 8. CDR3 in DNA: TGTGCCAGTCGCCGGGACAGGGCAGCCGAGCAGTACTTC. Its translation is CASRRDRAAEQYF.